These 8 T cell receptor beta chains share one sample of origin, sequenced in a study of cytomegalovirus exposure and HLA in healthy donors. It was with 60 Vbeta and 13 Jbeta primers that the PCR ran. Using immunoSEQ multiplex PCR, the repertoire was profiled, and TCRdb retains in-frame clones only, with some absent. In the table there are roughly 190,000 clones, 75% to 90% of which are singletons. The specimen sequenced was PBMCs. The receptor set was obtained from a woman in her 50s in good health and CMV-seropositive.

This clone was recorded only once. This sequence joins TRBV6-1 and TRBJ1-2; a weak D match, TRBD1 (6 bases). This CDR3 is built from 14 residues. Trimming took off 6 bases at V and 6 bases at J, with 17 bases between the two ends. CDR1 is MNHNS and CDR2 is SASEGT in the germline V gene. CDR3 nucleotides: TGTGCCAGCAGCCGGGTCAGGGGTGACGATGGCTACACCTTC. Its protein product is CASSRVRGDDGYTF.

Only a few counts were recorded for this clone. The chain has TRBV28 and TRBJ1-3; D remains unclear. Trimming removed 3 bases from V and 6 bases from J, with 3 bases in between. The length of the CDR3 is 11 residues. CDR1 MDHEN and CDR2 SYDVKM come from the germline V gene. The CDR3 is CASSFINTIYF. The CDR3 nucleotides read TGTGCCAGCAGTTTCATAAACACCATATATTTT.

This clone showed up just once. This sequence joins TRBV21-1 and TRBJ2-4; the table's D call, TRBD1, has no DNA check behind it. TRBV21-1 is an annotated pseudogene. The CDR3 covers 13 residues. CDR3 sequence reads: CASSYRAENIQYF. The CDR3, as DNA: TGTGCCAGCAGCTACAGGGCCGAAAACATTCAGTACTTC.

This clone was observed a few times. The chain carries TRBV6-6 and TRBJ1-1; no definite D call. There are 11 residues in the CDR3. The germline V gene encodes CDR1 MNHNY and CDR2 SVGAGI (reference sequence). V lost 7 bases and J 5 bases, leaving 8 bases between the germline ends. The chain's CDR3 is CASIAGTEAFF. In DNA, the CDR3 is TGTGCCAGCATCGCGGGGACTGAAGCTTTCTTT.

The chain has TRBV7-2 and TRBJ1-1; 8 nucleotides agree with TRBD1. The CDR3 runs to 16 residues. The ends lost 5 bases at V and 1 base at J; junction bases unmatched: 9. The V gene's germline CDR1 is SGHTA and CDR2 FQGNSA. CDR3 region: CASSLGQGRGNTEAFF. The CDR3 coding sequence is TGTGCCAGCAGCCTCGGACAGGGAAGGGGGAACACTGAAGCTTTCTTT.

This chain joins TRBV6-6 and TRBJ1-2; weak D call: TRBD1 (5 bases). The CDR3 runs to 15 residues. The ends were cut back, 5 bases at V and 0 bases at J, with 13 bases in the middle. CDR1 and CDR2 from the germline V gene are MNHNY and SVGAGI (reference sequence). The CDR3 sequence is CASSQTGFANYGYTF. Written as DNA, the CDR3 is TGTGCCAGCAGTCAAACAGGATTCGCTAACTATGGCTACACCTTC.

V is TRBV30 and J is TRBJ2-7, with 8 bases that match TRBD2. The CDR3 sequence is 15 residues long. CDR1 and CDR2 from the germline V gene are GTSNPN and SVGIG (reference sequence). After removal of 4 bases from V and 5 bases from J, the junction contained 13 bases not matched to a gene. The CDR3 here is CAWTMRASGPHEQYF. CDR3 DNA: TGTGCCTGGACCATGAGAGCTAGCGGGCCCCACGAGCAGTACTTC.

The rearrangement links TRBV19 to TRBJ1-2; D is perhaps TRBD1 (6 bases). Per germline, CDR1 LNHDA and CDR2 SQIVND (reference sequence). This CDR3 region has 13 residues. The V end was cut by 7 bases, the J end by 4 bases, with 13 bases between. The CDR3 spells CASTKDRFYGYTF. In nucleotides, the CDR3 is TGTGCCAGTACTAAGGACAGATTCTATGGCTACACCTTC.